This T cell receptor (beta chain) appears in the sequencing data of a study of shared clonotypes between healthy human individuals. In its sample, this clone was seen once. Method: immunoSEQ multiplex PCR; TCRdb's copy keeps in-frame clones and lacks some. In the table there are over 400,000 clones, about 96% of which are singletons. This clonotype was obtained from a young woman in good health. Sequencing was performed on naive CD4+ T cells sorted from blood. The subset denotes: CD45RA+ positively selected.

CDR3 in DNA: TGTGCCAGCAGTCCACTCGACAGTTATAATTCACCCCTCCACTTT. Its translation is CASSPLDSYNSPLHF. The chain uses TRBV27 and TRBJ1-6; D might be TRBD1 (5 bases). V lost 5 bases, J lost 4 bases, and 12 bases lay in between. This CDR3 has 15 residues. Germline CDR1 reads MNHEY; CDR2 reads SMNVEV (reference sequence).